The 13 T cell receptor beta chains reported below all come from one sample, sequenced in a study of cytomegalovirus exposure and HLA in healthy donors. The PCR employed 60 Vbeta primers together with 13 Jbeta primers. This table comes from immunoSEQ multiplex PCR, and its TCRdb copy is limited to in-frame clones, with some not included. This repertoire shows some 76,000 clones, around 84% found once; its top ten account for 2.4%. The sample comprised PBMCs. Receptor source: a woman in her forties or fifties in good health and CMV-seronegative.

The rearrangement links TRBV2 to TRBJ1-4, with TRBD1 matching 9 bases. Germline V lookup: CDR1 SNHLY, CDR2 FYNNEI. Trimming at V came to 2 bases and at J to 8 bases, leaving 6 bases not matched to a gene. The length of the CDR3 is 15 residues. CDR3 bases: TGTGCCAGCAGTGAAACAGGGGGCTTTTGGGAAAAACTGTTTTTT. This translates into CASSETGGFWEKLFF.

On this clone itself: A read error may account for a junction end that differs from germline. This specimen includes other DNA sequences encoding the same CDR3. This chain joins TRBV5-6 and TRBJ2-1, with TRBD2 as a possible D gene (5 bases). CDR1 and CDR2 (germline): SGHDT, YYEEEE. The length of the CDR3 is 13 residues. The CDR3 protein is CASSLDAGNEQFF. CDR3 DNA sequence: TGCGCCAGCAGCTTGGATGCGGGCAATGAGCAGTTCTTC.

V gene TRBV9 combines with J gene TRBJ2-3; D unresolved. Germline lookup yields CDR1 SGDLS and CDR2 YYNGEE. The CDR3 runs 14 residues. The V end was cut by 1 base, the J end by 4 bases, with 10 bases between. CDR3 sequence reads: CASSVKTAPDTQYF. In DNA form, the CDR3 reads TGTGCCAGCAGCGTAAAAACAGCTCCAGATACGCAGTATTTT.

The CDR3, as DNA: TGTGCCAGCAGTTTATTTTACAGGAACGAGCAGTACTTC. Translated: CASSLFYRNEQYF. The chain recombines TRBV28 with TRBJ2-7; tentatively, D is TRBD1 (5 bases). The CDR3 covers 13 residues. The germline CDR1 and CDR2 sequences are MDHEN and SYDVKM. The V and J ends lost 1 base and 5 bases respectively, with 9 bases between them. Variable domain in full (rest from reference TRBV28 and TRBJ2-7): DVKVTQSSRYLVKRTGEKVFLECVQDMDHENMFWYRQDPGLGLRLIYFSYDVKMKEKGDIPEGYSVSREKKERFSLILESASTNQTSMYLCASSLFYRNEQYFGPGTRLTVT.

V gene TRBV21-1 combines with J gene TRBJ2-5; the table's TRBD1 call for D was not verified on the DNA. TRBV21-1 is a listed pseudogene. This CDR3 region has 16 residues. The CDR3 sequence: CASSAGQADLQETQYF. Written as DNA, the CDR3 is TGTGCCAGCAGCGCGGGACAGGCGGATCTTCAAGAGACCCAGTACTTC.

V usage is TRBV9 and J usage is TRBJ2-1; TRBD2 agrees at 7 bases. CDR3 size: 15 residues. Trimming removed 0 bases from V and 2 bases from J; junction bases left unmatched: 2. Germline CDR1 and CDR2: SGDLS and YYNGEE. The CDR3 nucleotides are TGTGCCAGCAGCGTAGCGGGGGGAACCTACAATGAGCAGTTCTTC. The encoded protein is CASSVAGGTYNEQFF. Full variable domain (outside the CDR3, taken from reference TRBV9 and TRBJ2-1): DSGVTQTPKHLITATGQRVTLRCSPRSGDLSVYWYQQSLDQGLQFLIQYYNGEERAKGNILERFSAQQFPDLHSELNLSSLELGDSALYFCASSVAGGTYNEQFFGPGTRLTVL.

The chain couples TRBV21-1 to TRBJ2-2; the table's D gene call, TRBD1, was not cross checked with the DNA. TRBV21-1 is classified as a pseudogene. There are 15 residues in the CDR3. The DNA for the CDR3 is TGTGCCAGCAGCAAGGTCGTCAGTGTGGCCGGGGAGCTGTTTTTT. Translated, it gives CASSKVVSVAGELFF.

With regard to this clone: Its ends do not fully match the called genes, so a read error is possible. V and J are TRBV7-6 and TRBJ1-1; TRBD1 matches 12 bases. This CDR3 has 15 residues. Germline V lookup: CDR1 SGHVS, CDR2 FNYEAQ. CDR3 DNA: TGTGCCAGCAGCTTAGCGGGACAGGGGGCAGCTGAAGCTCTCTTT. This gives the protein CASSLAGQGAAEALF.

The genes are TRBV28 and TRBJ1-1; a possible D gene is TRBD1 (5 bases). CDR1 MDHEN and CDR2 SYDVKM come from the germline V gene. The length of the CDR3 is 13 residues. Trimming stripped 5 bases from V and 4 bases from J, with 11 bases between. The CDR3 loop reads CASSLRQRTEAFF. The CDR3 nucleotides read TGTGCCAGCAGTCTACGACAGCGCACTGAAGCTTTCTTT.

The chain uses TRBV19 and TRBJ2-3, with D tentatively TRBD1 (6 bases). V lost 5 bases and J lost 4, with 16 bases in between. The CDR3 is 15 residues long. CDR1 and CDR2 (germline): LNHDA, SQIVND (reference sequence). CDR3: CASSFTGTQADTQYF. CDR3 DNA sequence: TGTGCCAGTAGTTTCACAGGGACCCAGGCAGATACGCAGTATTTT.

The rearrangement joins TRBV15 to TRBJ1-6; D not certain. V was pared by 0 bases and J by 9 bases, with 3 bases between. CDR3 length: 12 amino acids. Germline CDR1 LNHNV, CDR2 YYDKDF (reference sequence). This chain's CDR3 is CATSRDISPLHF. Written as DNA, the CDR3 is TGTGCCACCAGCAGAGATATTTCACCCCTCCACTTT.

This clone has a handful of counts. The chain has TRBV15 and TRBJ2-3, with 9 bases identical to TRBD2. CDR3 size: 16 residues. Germline V CDR1 and CDR2: LNHNV, YYDKDF (reference sequence). Trimming removed 1 base from V and 5 bases from J; junction bases left unmatched: 7. This chain's CDR3 is CATSRGLRGGGDTQYF. For the CDR3, the DNA is TGTGCCACCAGCAGAGGCCTGCGGGGGGGTGGAGATACGCAGTATTTT.

On this clone: One junction end disagrees with the germline gene, perhaps due to a read error. The rearrangement joins TRBV7-2 to TRBJ2-7; 10 bases align to TRBD2. The CDR3 is made up of 14 amino acids. Looked up from germline, CDR1 is SGHTA and CDR2 is FQGNSA. In DNA, the CDR3 is TGTGCCAGCAGCCTAGCGGGAGTGGAATACGAGCAGTACTTC. This encodes CASSLAGVEYEQYF.